This T cell receptor beta chain was recovered during a study of shared clonotypes between healthy human individuals. Study results and caveats: Few donors limited the genetic and exposure-history diversity represented.

To note about this clone: Its antigen remains unidentified. The same CDR3 can be traced to other DNA sequences in this sample.

The study drew all its donors from Caucasian adults living in Nashville, Tennessee. Division of CD4+ cells produced a CD45RA+ naive subset and a CD45RA-negative memory subset. This table comes from immunoSEQ multiplex PCR, and its TCRdb copy is limited to in-frame clones, with some not included. The table includes 2.3 million or so clones, 85% to 95% detected once. The CDR3 is made up of 15 amino acids. Germline CDR1 reads SGDLS; CDR2 reads YYNGEE. Trimming cost V 0 bases and J 2 bases; bases outside gene matches: 2. The clonotype comes from a man in his late teens or twenties in good health. Some clones in this sample may be carry-over from other donors' samples. J is TRBJ2-1 and V is TRBV9, with TRBD1 identical over 7 bases. The sequenced material came from naive CD4+ T cells from PBMCs. Stated subset: CD45RA+ positively selected. The chain's CDR3 is CASSVAGGTYNEQFF. In DNA form, the CDR3 reads TGTGCCAGCAGCGTAGCAGGGGGAACCTACAATGAGCAGTTCTTC.